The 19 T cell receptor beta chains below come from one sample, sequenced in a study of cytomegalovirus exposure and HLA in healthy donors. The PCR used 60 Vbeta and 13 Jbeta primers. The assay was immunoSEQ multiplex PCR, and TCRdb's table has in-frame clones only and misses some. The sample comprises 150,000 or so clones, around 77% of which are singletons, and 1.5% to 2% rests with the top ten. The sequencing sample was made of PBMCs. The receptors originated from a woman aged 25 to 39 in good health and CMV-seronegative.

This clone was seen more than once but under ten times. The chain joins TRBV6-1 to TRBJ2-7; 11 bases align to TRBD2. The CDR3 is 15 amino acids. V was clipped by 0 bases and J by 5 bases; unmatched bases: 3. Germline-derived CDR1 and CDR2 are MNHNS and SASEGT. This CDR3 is CASSEALLAGDEQYF. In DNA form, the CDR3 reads TGTGCCAGCAGTGAAGCGCTACTAGCGGGAGACGAGCAGTACTTC.

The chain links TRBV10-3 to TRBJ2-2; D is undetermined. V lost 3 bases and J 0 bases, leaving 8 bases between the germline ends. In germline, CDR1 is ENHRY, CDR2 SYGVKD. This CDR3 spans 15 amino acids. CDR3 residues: CAISDSGANTGELFF. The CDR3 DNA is TGTGCCATCAGTGATTCGGGTGCGAACACCGGGGAGCTGTTTTTT.

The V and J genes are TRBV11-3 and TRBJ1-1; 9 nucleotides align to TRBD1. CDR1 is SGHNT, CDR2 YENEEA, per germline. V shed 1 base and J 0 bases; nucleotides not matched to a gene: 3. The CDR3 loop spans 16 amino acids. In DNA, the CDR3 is TGTGCCAGCAGCTTAGGGGGACAGGGAATGAACACTGAAGCTTTCTTT. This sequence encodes CASSLGGQGMNTEAFF.

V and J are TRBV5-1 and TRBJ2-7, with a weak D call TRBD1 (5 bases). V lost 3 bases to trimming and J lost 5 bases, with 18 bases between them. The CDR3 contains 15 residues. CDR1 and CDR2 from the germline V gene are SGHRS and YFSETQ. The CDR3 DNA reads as TGCGCCAGCAGCTCCAGAAAGACAGCAAGGGACGAGCAGTACTTC. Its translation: CASSSRKTARDEQYF.

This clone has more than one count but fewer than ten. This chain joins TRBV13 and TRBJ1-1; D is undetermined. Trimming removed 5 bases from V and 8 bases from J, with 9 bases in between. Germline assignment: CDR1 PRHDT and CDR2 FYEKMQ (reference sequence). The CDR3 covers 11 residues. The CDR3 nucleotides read TGTGCCAGCAGCGATGCGGAAGAAGCTTTCTTT. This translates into CASSDAEEAFF.

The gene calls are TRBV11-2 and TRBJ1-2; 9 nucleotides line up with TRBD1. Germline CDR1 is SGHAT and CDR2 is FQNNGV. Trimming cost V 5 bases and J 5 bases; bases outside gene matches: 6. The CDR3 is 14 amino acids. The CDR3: CASSLWTGEYGYTF. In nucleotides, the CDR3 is TGTGCCAGCAGCCTATGGACAGGGGAGTATGGCTACACCTTC.

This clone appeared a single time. The CDR3 nucleotides read TGTGCTAGTGGTCCCCCCGGGCCCGGGGGTGAGCAGTTCTTC. It encodes CASGPPGPGGEQFF. The rearrangement joins TRBV12-5 to TRBJ2-1; a weak D match, TRBD2 (6 bases). Trimming took off 5 bases at V and 9 bases at J, with 17 bases between the two ends. Germline V gene sequence: CDR1 LGHNT, CDR2 FRNRAP. The CDR3 spans 14 residues.

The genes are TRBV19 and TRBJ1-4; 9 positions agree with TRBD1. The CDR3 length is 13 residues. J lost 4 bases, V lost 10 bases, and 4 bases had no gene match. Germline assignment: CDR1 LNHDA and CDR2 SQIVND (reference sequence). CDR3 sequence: CATGDRVNEKLFF. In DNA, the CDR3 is TGTGCCACTGGGGACAGGGTTAATGAAAAACTGTTTTTT. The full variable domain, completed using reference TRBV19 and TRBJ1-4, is DGGITQSPKYLFRKEGQNVTLSCEQNLNHDAMYWYRQDPGQGLRLIYYSQIVNDFQKGDIAEGYSVSREKKESFPLTVTSAQKNPTAFYLCATGDRVNEKLFFGSGTQLSVL.

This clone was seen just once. In DNA, the CDR3 is TGTGCCAGTAGTGCGACAGGGGGGGGAACTGAAGCTTTCTTT. Amino acids: CASSATGGGTEAFF. The J gene is TRBJ1-1, the V gene TRBV19; TRBD1 agrees at 9 bases. CDR3 length: 14 residues. With V trimmed by 5 bases and J by 5 bases, 6 bases remained unmatched. The germline V gene encodes CDR1 LNHDA and CDR2 SQIVND (reference sequence).

The CDR3 sequence is CASSEYQGGVEETQYF. In DNA form, the CDR3 reads TGTGCCAGCAGTGAATATCAGGGAGGGGTTGAAGAGACCCAGTACTTC. The chain couples TRBV25-1 to TRBJ2-5, with 7 bases lining up with TRBD2. Per germline, CDR1 MGHDK and CDR2 SYGVNS. The CDR3 is made up of 16 amino acids. V was clipped by 0 bases and J by 3 bases; unmatched bases: 7.

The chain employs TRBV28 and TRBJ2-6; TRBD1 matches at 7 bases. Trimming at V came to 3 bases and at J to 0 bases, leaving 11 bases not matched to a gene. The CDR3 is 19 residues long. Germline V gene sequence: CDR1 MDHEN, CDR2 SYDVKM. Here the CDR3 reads CASSFLGQAKTSGANVLTF. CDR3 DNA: TGTGCCAGCAGTTTTCTCGGACAGGCAAAAACCTCTGGGGCCAACGTCCTGACTTTC.

Here the CDR3 reads CASSVVGQGGGGNTIYF. DNA of the CDR3: TGTGCCAGCAGCGTAGTGGGACAGGGAGGGGGCGGAAACACCATATATTTT. The chain recombines TRBV9 with TRBJ1-3; 9 nucleotides line up with TRBD1. The CDR3 covers 17 residues. V trimming: 0 bases; J trimming: 4 bases; junction bases outside the gene matches: 8. Per the germline V gene, CDR1 is SGDLS and CDR2 is YYNGEE.

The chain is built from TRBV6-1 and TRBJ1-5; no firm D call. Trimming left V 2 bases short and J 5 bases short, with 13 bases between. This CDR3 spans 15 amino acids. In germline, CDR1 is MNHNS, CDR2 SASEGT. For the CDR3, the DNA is TGTGCCAGCAGTGAATCGGGGTTATGGGATCAGCCCCAGCATTTT. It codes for CASSESGLWDQPQHF.

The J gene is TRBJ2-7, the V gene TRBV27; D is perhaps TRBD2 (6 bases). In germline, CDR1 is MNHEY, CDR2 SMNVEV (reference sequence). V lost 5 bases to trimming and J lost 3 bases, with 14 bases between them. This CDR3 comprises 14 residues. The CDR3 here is CASSGGSAYYEQYF. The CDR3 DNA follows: TGTGCCAGCAGTGGAGGGTCAGCCTACTACGAGCAGTACTTC.

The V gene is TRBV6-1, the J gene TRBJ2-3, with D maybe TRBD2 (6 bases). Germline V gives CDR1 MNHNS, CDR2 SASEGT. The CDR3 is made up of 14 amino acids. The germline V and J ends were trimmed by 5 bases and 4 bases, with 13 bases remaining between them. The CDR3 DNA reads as TGTGCCAGCAGTCGAGGGGAGGTCGCAGATACGCAGTATTTT. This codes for CASSRGEVADTQYF.

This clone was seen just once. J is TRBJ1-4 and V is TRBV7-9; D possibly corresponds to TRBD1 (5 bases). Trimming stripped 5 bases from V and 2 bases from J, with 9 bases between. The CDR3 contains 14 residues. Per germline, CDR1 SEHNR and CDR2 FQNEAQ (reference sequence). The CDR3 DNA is TGTGCCAGCAGCCCAGGGTCCACTAATGAAAAACTGTTTTTT. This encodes CASSPGSTNEKLFF.

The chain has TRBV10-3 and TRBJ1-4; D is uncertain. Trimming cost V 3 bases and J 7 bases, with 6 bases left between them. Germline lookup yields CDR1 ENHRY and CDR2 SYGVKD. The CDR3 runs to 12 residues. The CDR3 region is CAISENSEKLFF. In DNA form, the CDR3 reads TGTGCCATCAGTGAAAACAGTGAAAAACTGTTTTTT.

CDR3 loop: CASSSGQGSSYEQYF. The CDR3 bases are TGCGCCAGCAGCTCGGGACAGGGAAGCTCCTACGAGCAGTACTTC. The rearrangement joins TRBV10-1 to TRBJ2-7; 9 nucleotides line up with TRBD1. Trimming removed 6 bases from V and 0 bases from J; junction bases left unmatched: 6. Looked up from germline, CDR1 is WNHNN and CDR2 is SYGVQD (reference sequence). The CDR3 is made up of 15 amino acids.

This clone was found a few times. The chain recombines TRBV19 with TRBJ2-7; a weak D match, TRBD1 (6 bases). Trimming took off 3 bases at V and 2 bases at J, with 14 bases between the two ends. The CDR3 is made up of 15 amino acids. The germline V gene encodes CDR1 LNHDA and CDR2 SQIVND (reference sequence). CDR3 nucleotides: TGTGCCAGTAGTATGGGCCCAGGGGATACCTACGAGCAGTACTTC. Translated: CASSMGPGDTYEQYF.